This T cell receptor (beta chain) comes out of a study of blood T cell repertoires in COVID-19. Looking at the study overall: Some COVID-19 samples were acute and others convalescent; all came from the United States, Italy and Spain. The analysed material was cDNA or gDNA that came from T cells, B-cell-depleted T cells, or PBMCs.

Methods used by the authors: From reference gene primer amplification, estimates of nucleated cell counts were derived. Here immunoSEQ multiplex PCR was the method, and the copy in TCRdb shows in-frame clones only, minus some. The V and J calls and clone size were taken over from that table, and D and trimming were inferred from the DNA. The sample records 35,000 to 45,000 clones, roughly 75% being singletons. The sequence came from a man aged 65 to 85 with acute or convalescent COVID-19. The sample consisted of peripheral blood.

CDR3 DNA sequence: TGTGCCAGCTCCCGGATGGAGACTGAAGCTTTCTTT. It codes for CASSRMETEAFF. The rearrangement links TRBV18 to TRBJ1-1; D uncertain. V lost 6 bases and J 5 bases, leaving 10 bases between the germline ends. The length of the CDR3 is 12 residues. Germline CDR1 KGHSH, CDR2 LQKENI. Complete variable domain (other parts from reference TRBV18 and TRBJ1-1): NAGVMQNPRHLVRRRGQEARLRCSPMKGHSHVYWYRQLPEEGLKFMVYLQKENIIDESGMPKERFSAEFPKEGPSILRIQQVVRGDSAAYFCASSRMETEAFFGQGTRLTVV.